The clone carrying this TCR beta chain was seen at least ten times. Its antigen remains unknown. Quantitative 5'-RACE with molecular barcodes generated TCR beta libraries. A single record per CDR3 protein comes from TCRdb applying MiXCR to the 5' RACE reads. The table includes more than 35,000 distinct CDR3 sequences, 2.7% detected once. These data belong to a study of CD8 T cells in ankylosing spondylitis. The CDR3 consists of 15 residues. Germline CDR1 reads SGDLS; CDR2 reads YYNGEE. The trim removed 0 bases at V and 6 bases at J, leaving 6 bases unmatched. General study points: Typical of ankylosing spondylitis blood, it appeared, was a TCR beta motif of fewer than 10 highly homologous variants. Clones tied to disease were said to be significantly enriched in matched ankylosing spondylitis synovial fluid. Disease-associated clonotypes exhibited CD8+ identity and were relatively infrequent in peripheral blood.

The rearrangement joins TRBV9 to TRBJ1-2; TRBD1 matches 9 bases. This clonotype originated in a male donor with ankylosing spondylitis or in good health (not recorded which). The sequenced material came from blood, either unsorted or a sorted T cell fraction (not recorded which). As DNA, the CDR3 is TGTGCCAGCAGCGTAGCAAACACAGGGGGCGATGGCTACACCTTC. It is translated as CASSVANTGGDGYTF.